These T cell receptor beta chains were read from a single sample in a study of T cells after yellow fever vaccination. TCRdb used MiXCR to reprocess the 5' RACE reads, holding one entry per CDR3 protein. The sample shows a few hundred thousand distinct CDR3 sequences, approximately 3% of them seen only once. This specimen was CD4+ T cells sorted from PBMCs, taken 10 days after the yellow fever booster vaccination. All receptors derive from a man aged 18 to 29 who received the YFV17D yellow fever vaccine. The CDR3 runs from the conserved cysteine through the conserved F or W. The D gene is left open where the match is weak. A clone size is listed for some rows: how often the clone was seen (once, few, many), or a class if it is expanded.

>TRBJ2-1|NA|TRBV2|NA
CASSVQEWAYNEQFF
TGTGCCAGCAGTGTACAGGAATGGGCCTACAATGAGCAGTTCTTC
>TRBJ1-4|NA|TRBV7-2|many
CASSLSGASEKLFF
TGTGCCAGCAGTCTCTCGGGGGCGTCCGAAAAACTGTTTTTT
>TRBJ1-2|NA|TRBV12-3/TRBV12-4|many
CASSPRDNYGYTF
TGTGCCAGCAGTCCGCGTGATAACTATGGCTACACCTTC
>TRBJ1-2|NA|TRBV7-9|NA
CASSLDFWYEGGYGYTF
TGTGCCAGCAGCTTAGATTTCTGGTACGAGGGGGGCTATGGCTACACCTTC
>TRBJ2-3|NA|TRBV6-2/TRBV6-3|NA
CASSYRADLDTQYF
TGTGCCAGCAGTTACAGAGCGGATTTAGATACGCAGTATTTT
>TRBJ1-6|NA|TRBV28|many
CASSLGIALHF
TGTGCCAGCAGTCTCGGGATCGCCCTCCACTTT
>TRBJ2-5|TRBD2|TRBV6-5|NA
CASSYERGVRETQYF
TGTGCCAGCAGTTACGAACGGGGGGTCCGAGAGACCCAGTACTTC
>TRBJ2-1|TRBD2|TRBV7-2|many
CASSPTSGGPDEQFF
TGTGCCAGCAGCCCAACTAGCGGGGGGCCCGATGAGCAGTTCTTC
>TRBJ1-1|NA|TRBV7-9|many
CASSSQEDTEAFF
TGTGCCAGCAGCTCCCAAGAGGACACTGAAGCTTTCTTT
>TRBJ2-5|NA|TRBV27|many
CASSLWSAQETQYF
TGTGCCAGCAGTTTGTGGTCAGCCCAAGAGACCCAGTACTTC
>TRBJ2-7|TRBD1|TRBV6-5|few
CASTNGQGAWEQYF
TGTGCCAGCACCAACGGACAGGGGGCTTGGGAGCAGTACTTC
>TRBJ2-3|TRBD2|TRBV20-1|NA
CSARHEAGGTDTQYF
TGCAGTGCACGCCATGAAGCGGGGGGCACAGATACGCAGTATTTT
>TRBJ2-3|NA|TRBV5-1|many
CASSLDGRTRADTQYF
TGCGCCAGCAGCTTGGATGGACGTACAAGGGCAGATACGCAGTATTTT
>TRBJ2-3|TRBD1|TRBV4-3|many
CASSLQGNTADTQYF
TGCGCCAGCAGCCTACAGGGGAATACAGCAGATACGCAGTATTTT
>TRBJ2-3|TRBD1|TRBV5-1|many
CASTKGGLGGTDTQYF
TGCGCCAGCACCAAAGGGGGCTTGGGGGGCACAGATACGCAGTATTTT
>TRBJ2-6|TRBD1|TRBV29-1|few
CSVAGQGPSGANVLTF
TGCAGCGTGGCGGGACAGGGCCCCTCTGGGGCCAACGTCCTGACTTTC
>TRBJ1-1|NA|TRBV18|NA
CASSSLGAEAFF
TGTGCCAGCTCATCTCTGGGGGCTGAAGCTTTCTTT
>TRBJ2-1|TRBD1|TRBV5-1|many
CASSLGQGPYNEQFF
TGCGCCAGCAGCCTAGGACAGGGGCCCTACAATGAGCAGTTCTTC
>TRBJ2-3|TRBD2|TRBV5-1|NA
CASSFGLAGNTQYF
TGCGCCAGCAGCTTTGGACTAGCGGGGAATACGCAGTATTTT
>TRBJ1-1|NA|TRBV20-1|many
CSASLDSSYTEAFF
TGCAGTGCTAGTTTGGACAGCTCCTACACTGAAGCTTTCTTT
>TRBJ2-5|NA|TRBV25-1|many
CASSVTGETQYF
TGTGCCAGCAGTGTGACTGGGGAGACCCAGTACTTC
>TRBJ1-1|NA|TRBV5-5|many
CASSLSAALNTEAFF
TGTGCCAGCAGCTTGTCAGCAGCCCTGAACACTGAAGCTTTCTTT
>TRBJ1-6|NA|TRBV7-9|few
CASSPGLDNSPLHF
TGTGCCAGCAGCCCGGGACTAGATAATTCACCCCTCCACTTT
>TRBJ2-1|TRBD2|TRBV9|many
CASSAGPSGWDEQFF
TGTGCCAGCAGCGCTGGGCCTAGCGGGTGGGATGAGCAGTTCTTC
>TRBJ1-2|NA|TRBV7-9|many
CASSLRTAGYTF
TGTGCCAGCAGCTTAAGAACAGCTGGCTACACCTTC
>TRBJ2-7|NA|TRBV20-1|few
CSAPDPGSAYEQYF
TGCAGTGCCCCCGATCCGGGGTCAGCGTACGAGCAGTACTTC
>TRBJ1-4|TRBD1|TRBV28|few
CASSFGTANEKLFF
TGTGCCAGCAGTTTCGGGACAGCAAATGAAAAACTGTTTTTT
>TRBJ1-1|TRBD1|TRBV18|many
CASSPWTGMSPEAFF
TGTGCCAGCTCACCTTGGACAGGGATGTCCCCTGAAGCTTTCTTT
>TRBJ2-3|TRBD2|TRBV11-3|NA
CASSLAGQRGIDTQYF
TGTGCCAGCAGCTTAGCCGGCCAGCGGGGGATAGATACGCAGTATTTT
>TRBJ1-4|NA|TRBV7-9|many
CASSFGAGLDEKLFF
TGTGCCAGCAGCTTCGGTGCAGGGCTGGATGAAAAACTGTTTTTT
>TRBJ1-1|NA|TRBV7-9|many
CASSLTFYNTEAFF
TGTGCCAGCAGCTTGACCTTTTACAACACTGAAGCTTTCTTT
>TRBJ2-5|TRBD2|TRBV5-1|NA
CASDTGGLPKETLYF
TGCGCCAGCGATACCGGGGGACTACCCAAAGAGACACTGTACTTC
>TRBJ1-5|NA|TRBV6-5|few
CASSDSINQPQHF
TGTGCCAGCAGCGACAGTATTAATCAGCCCCAGCATTTT
>TRBJ1-6|NA|TRBV20-1|many
CSALPPQANSPLHF
TGCAGTGCTTTACCACCCCAGGCGAATTCACCCCTCCACTTT
>TRBJ2-1|TRBD2|TRBV4-3|many
CASSQGVSSGGAEEQFF
TGCGCCAGCAGCCAGGGGGTGTCGAGCGGGGGGGCTGAAGAGCAGTTCTTC
>TRBJ1-6|NA|TRBV6-5|many
CASSNVRWNSPLHF
TGTGCCAGCAGTAACGTCCGGTGGAATTCACCCCTCCACTTT
>TRBJ2-3|TRBD1|TRBV5-1|NA
CASSSSGTGGADTQYF
TGCGCCAGCAGCAGCTCCGGGACAGGGGGAGCAGATACGCAGTATTTT
>TRBJ2-7|NA|TRBV12-3/TRBV12-4|many
CASSFPGPGREQYF
TGTGCCAGCAGTTTTCCGGGCCCGGGGCGGGAGCAGTACTTC
>TRBJ1-2|NA|TRBV20-1|many
CSARGRGDYGYTF
TGCAGTGCTAGAGGGCGGGGTGACTATGGCTACACCTTC
>TRBJ2-3|NA|TRBV9|few
CASSVEVADTQYF
TGTGCCAGCAGCGTAGAGGTCGCAGATACGCAGTATTTT
>TRBJ1-2|TRBD1|TRBV20-1|many
CSAIQGARYGYTF
TGCAGTGCTATACAGGGGGCGCGATATGGCTACACCTTC
>TRBJ2-6|TRBD1|TRBV5-8|NA
CASSPQGAGANVLTF
TGTGCCAGCAGTCCTCAGGGGGCCGGGGCCAACGTCCTGACTTTC
>TRBJ1-6|NA|TRBV5-6|few
CASSFVAGSSPLHF
TGTGCCAGCAGCTTTGTGGCAGGATCTTCACCCCTCCACTTT
>TRBJ2-5|TRBD2|TRBV7-3|many
CASSPFSGGAETQYF
TGTGCCAGCAGCCCTTTTAGCGGGGGGGCAGAGACCCAGTACTTC
>TRBJ2-1|NA|TRBV10-3|NA
CAIARIPSLSQFF
TGTGCCATCGCCCGGATTCCATCGCTTTCGCAGTTCTTC
>TRBJ2-1|TRBD2|TRBV5-1|many
CASRLAGTDEQFF
TGCGCCAGCAGGCTAGCGGGGACGGATGAGCAGTTCTTC
>TRBJ2-1|TRBD2|TRBV7-9|many
CASSSRGGLYNEQFF
TGTGCCAGCAGCTCCCGCGGGGGTCTCTACAATGAGCAGTTCTTC
>TRBJ2-6|NA|TRBV20-1|many
CSANARGFGANVLTF
TGCAGTGCCAATGCCCGGGGCTTCGGGGCCAACGTCCTGACTTTC
>TRBJ2-2|TRBD1|TRBV2|NA
CASRERQGARITGELFF
TGTGCCAGCAGGGAAAGACAGGGGGCGAGGATCACCGGGGAGCTGTTTTTT
>TRBJ2-7|TRBD1|TRBV7-2|few
CASSPGQGERRQYF
TGTGCCAGCAGCCCGGGACAGGGGGAAAGGCGACAGTACTTC
>TRBJ1-5|TRBD1|TRBV5-5|few
CASSRDRADQPQHF
TGTGCCAGCAGCAGGGACAGGGCCGATCAGCCCCAGCATTTT
>TRBJ2-1|NA|TRBV5-1|many
CASSFGGDNEQFF
TGCGCCAGCAGCTTTGGCGGGGACAATGAGCAGTTCTTC
>TRBJ2-7|TRBD1|TRBV7-2|NA
CASSTPGTDDEQYF
TGTGCCAGCAGCACACCCGGGACAGACGACGAGCAGTACTTC
>TRBJ2-3|NA|TRBV20-1|NA
CSAKIGADTQYF
TGCAGTGCTAAGATAGGGGCAGATACGCAGTATTTT
>TRBJ2-3|NA|TRBV19|many
CASSMTAEDTQYF
TGTGCCAGTAGTATGACAGCGGAAGATACGCAGTATTTT
>TRBJ2-7|NA|TRBV19|many
CASSMGGYSYEQYF
TGTGCCAGTAGTATGGGCGGGTACTCCTACGAGCAGTACTTC
>TRBJ2-5|NA|TRBV5-1|many
CASSLAATGLEETQYF
TGCGCCAGCAGCTTGGCCGCCACAGGGCTGGAAGAGACCCAGTACTTC
>TRBJ2-7|TRBD1|TRBV20-1|many
CSARGNRGAYEQYF
TGCAGTGCTAGAGGTAACAGGGGGGCCTACGAGCAGTACTTC
>TRBJ2-5|NA|TRBV7-2|many
CASSEGLAVETQYF
TGTGCCAGCAGCGAGGGGTTGGCGGTAGAGACCCAGTACTTC